Following are 7 T cell receptor delta chains from one sample sequenced in a study of gamma-delta T cells after stem cell transplantation. TCRdb re-called the RT-PCR reads with CATT. The sample holds more than 2,000 delta-chain clones, 1.5% to 2% seen once. Material: gamma-delta T cells. Source of these receptors: a human donor. It is not recorded whose cells these are; they may come from a transplant donor.

This clone was recorded a few times. This likely reflects a read error, since a far larger clone is one base away. Other DNA sequences in this specimen translate into the identical CDR3. The rearrangement uses TRDV2 and TRDJ2; TRDD3 matches 8 bases. Germline loops: CDR1 GEAIGNYY, CDR2 EKD. There are 17 residues in the CDR3. The V gene end was trimmed by 3 bases and the J gene end by 4 bases; junction bases not matched to a gene: 12. CDR3 in DNA: TGTGCCTGTGACGCCATCCCTATTGGGGGATCGACAGCACAACTCTTCTTT. Amino acid sequence: CACDAIPIGGSTAQLFF.

The genes are TRDV2 and TRDJ1; maybe TRDD3 (5 bases). Looked up from germline, CDR1 is GEAIGNYY and CDR2 is EKD. This CDR3 contains 14 residues. The V gene lost 4 bases and the J gene lost 0 bases, with 11 bases spanning the gap. In DNA form, the CDR3 reads TGTGCCTGTGATTATCCGGGGGACACCGATAAACTCATCTTT. Its translation: CACDYPGDTDKLIF.

This clone was counted a few times. The protein recorded in TCRdb matches a much larger clone and deviates from this DNA's translation at residue 4, suggesting a read error; the protein here is obtained by translating the DNA. V is TRDV2 and J is TRDJ1; 9 bases fit TRDD3. The germline CDR1 and CDR2 sequences are GEAIGNYY and EKD. The CDR3 loop spans 20 amino acids. After removal of 5 bases from V and 2 bases from J, the junction contained 23 bases not matched to a gene. CDR3 sequence: CACGPLSPRDTGGNTDKLIF. Here the CDR3 DNA reads TGTGCCTGTGGCCCACTCTCTCCTAGAGATACTGGGGGAAATACCGATAAACTCATCTTT.

Remarks on this clone: One base separates it from a far larger clone, so it is likely a read error. The chain uses TRDV2 and TRDJ1, with 7 bases matching TRDD3. The V gene's germline CDR1 is GEAIGNYY and CDR2 EKD. The CDR3 has 16 amino acids. V gave up 5 bases and J gave up 4 bases; unmatched junction bases: 15. The CDR3 reads CACGVLGIPQGDKLIF. Here the CDR3 DNA reads TGTGCCTGTGGAGTACTGGGGATCCCCCAGGGCGATAAACTCATCTTT.

A few counts support this clone. A far larger clone is one base from this, pointing to a likely read error. Other DNA sequences from this sample encode an identical CDR3 as well. V gene TRDV2 combines with J gene TRDJ1; 11 bases match TRDD3. Germline V lookup: CDR1 GEAIGNYY, CDR2 EKD. Unmatched junction bases numbered 10, after V lost 1 base and J lost 4 bases. The CDR3 spans 17 residues. Here the CDR3 DNA reads TGTGCCTGTGACACTGTTCTACTGGGGGATAGGGGCGATAAACTCATCTTT. Protein sequence: CACDTVLLGDRGDKLIF.

This clone has a handful of counts. The protein in TCRdb stems from a much larger clone and differs at residue 10 from this DNA's translation, likely a read error; here the protein is translated from the DNA. The genes are TRDV2 and TRDJ1, with 9 bases fitting TRDD3. Germline V gene lookup returns CDR1 GEAIGNYY and CDR2 EKD. The V gene end was trimmed by 3 bases and the J gene end by 8 bases; junction bases not matched to a gene: 9. The CDR3 is made up of 14 amino acids. CDR3 protein: CACDPVLGDPKLIF. Written as DNA, the CDR3 is TGTGCCTGTGACCCCGTACTGGGGGACCCGAAACTCATCTTT.

The sample holds a few counts of this clone. A far larger clone lies a single base away; this is likely a read error. The J gene is TRDJ3, the V gene TRDV2; 10 bases are a match to TRDD3. This CDR3 has 20 amino acids. The J segment lost 3 bases and the V segment lost 0 bases, leaving 10 bases of the junction unmatched. Germline assignment: CDR1 GEAIGNYY and CDR2 EKD. CDR3 sequence (DNA): TGTGCCTGTGACACCGTTTTAGCACTGGGGGATGGCTGGGACACCCGACAGATGTTTTTC. Encoded protein: CACDTVLALGDGWDTRQMFF.